This T cell receptor (beta chain) came from a study of T-cell reconstitution after alpha-beta-depleted transplantation in children. V shed 4 bases and J 5 bases; nucleotides not matched to a gene: 8. The CDR3 extends over 14 amino acids. Per germline, CDR1 DFQATT and CDR2 SNEGSKA (reference sequence). Unique molecular identifiers were used in preparing the TCRbeta library. TCRdb fed the PCR reads into MiXCR, producing one record per CDR3 protein. The table includes hundreds of thousands of distinct CDR3 sequences, approximately 16% detected once. Many counts were recorded for this clonotype. The sequenced sample was PBMCs from the stem cell graft donor, obtained from the stem cell graft. The receptor was derived from a human donor who donated a stem cell graft to a child with acute myeloid leukemia. This chain uses TRBV20-1 with TRBJ1-5, with 7 bases matching TRBD1. The CDR3 region has the DNA TGCAGTGCTACCATAGGGGGCGCAGATCAGCCCCAGCATTTT. Its protein is CSATIGGADQPQHF.